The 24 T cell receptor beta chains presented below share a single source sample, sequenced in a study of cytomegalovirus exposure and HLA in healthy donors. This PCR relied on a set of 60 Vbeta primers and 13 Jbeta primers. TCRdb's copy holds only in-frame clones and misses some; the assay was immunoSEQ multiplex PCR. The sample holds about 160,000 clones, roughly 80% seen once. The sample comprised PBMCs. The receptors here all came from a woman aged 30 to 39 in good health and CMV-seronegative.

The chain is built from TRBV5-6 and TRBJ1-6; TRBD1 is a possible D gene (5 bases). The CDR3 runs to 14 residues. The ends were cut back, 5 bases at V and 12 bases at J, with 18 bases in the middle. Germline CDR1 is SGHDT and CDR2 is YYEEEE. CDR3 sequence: CASRLYSGLQPLHF. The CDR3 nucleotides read TGTGCCAGCAGATTGTATTCAGGGCTGCAACCCCTCCACTTT.

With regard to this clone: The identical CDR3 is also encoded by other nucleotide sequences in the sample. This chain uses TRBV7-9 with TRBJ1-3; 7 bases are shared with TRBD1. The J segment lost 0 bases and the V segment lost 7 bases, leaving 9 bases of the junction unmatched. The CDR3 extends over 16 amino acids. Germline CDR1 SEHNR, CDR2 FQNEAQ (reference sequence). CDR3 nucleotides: TGTGCCAGCACGACAGGGTCCTCGAGCTCTGGAAACACCATATATTTT. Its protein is CASTTGSSSSGNTIYF.

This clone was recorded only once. The CDR3 is CASSFLANYGYTF. Written as DNA, the CDR3 is TGTGCCAGCAGCTTTCTAGCTAACTATGGCTACACCTTC. This rearrangement joins TRBV7-8 to TRBJ1-2; D unclear. The CDR3 has 13 residues. Germline V lookup: CDR1 SGHVS, CDR2 FQNEAQ. The germline V and J ends were trimmed by 3 bases and 0 bases, with 5 bases remaining between them.

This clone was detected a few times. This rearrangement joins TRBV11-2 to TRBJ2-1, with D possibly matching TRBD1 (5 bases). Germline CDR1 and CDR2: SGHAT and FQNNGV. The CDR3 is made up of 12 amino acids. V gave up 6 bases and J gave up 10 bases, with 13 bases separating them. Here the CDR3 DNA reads TGTGCCAGCAGACCCTCAAAGGGGGAGCAGTTCTTC. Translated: CASRPSKGEQFF.

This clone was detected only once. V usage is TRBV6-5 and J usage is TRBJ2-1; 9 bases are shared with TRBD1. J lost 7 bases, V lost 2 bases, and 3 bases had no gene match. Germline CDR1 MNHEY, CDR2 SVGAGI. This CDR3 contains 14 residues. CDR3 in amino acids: CASSYRTGDNEQFF. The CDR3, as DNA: TGTGCCAGCAGTTACAGGACAGGGGATAATGAGCAGTTCTTC.

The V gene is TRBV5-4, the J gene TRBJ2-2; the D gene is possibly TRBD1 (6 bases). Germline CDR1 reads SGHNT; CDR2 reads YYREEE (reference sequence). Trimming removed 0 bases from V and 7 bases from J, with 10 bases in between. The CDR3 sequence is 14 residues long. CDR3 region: CASSLAGVGGELFF. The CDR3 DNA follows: TGTGCCAGCAGCTTGGCAGGGGTCGGCGGGGAGCTGTTTTTT. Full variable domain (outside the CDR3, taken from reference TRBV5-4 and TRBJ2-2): ETGVTQSPTHLIKTRGQQVTLRCSSQSGHNTVSWYQQALGQGPQFIFQYYREEENGRGNFPPRFSGLQFPNYSSELNVNALELDDSALYLCASSLAGVGGELFFGEGSRLTVL.

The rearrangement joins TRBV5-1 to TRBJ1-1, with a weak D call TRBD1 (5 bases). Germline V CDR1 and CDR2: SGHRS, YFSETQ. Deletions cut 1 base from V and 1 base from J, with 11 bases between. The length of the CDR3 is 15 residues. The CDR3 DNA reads TGCGCCAGCAGCTTGACCAGGGTTGGGAACACTGAAGCTTTCTTT. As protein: CASSLTRVGNTEAFF.

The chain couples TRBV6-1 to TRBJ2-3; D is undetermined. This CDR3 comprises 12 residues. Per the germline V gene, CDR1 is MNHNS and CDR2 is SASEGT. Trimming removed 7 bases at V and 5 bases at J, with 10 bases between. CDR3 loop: CASNVPVDTQYF. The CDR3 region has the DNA TGTGCCAGCAACGTGCCGGTAGATACGCAGTATTTT.

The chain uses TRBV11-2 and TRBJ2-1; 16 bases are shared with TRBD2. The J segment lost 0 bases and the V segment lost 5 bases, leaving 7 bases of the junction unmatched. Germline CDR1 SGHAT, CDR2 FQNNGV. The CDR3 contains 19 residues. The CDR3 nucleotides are TGTGCCAGCAGCCCCAAGGGACTAGCGGGGGGGAGCTCCTACAATGAGCAGTTCTTC. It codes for CASSPKGLAGGSSYNEQFF.

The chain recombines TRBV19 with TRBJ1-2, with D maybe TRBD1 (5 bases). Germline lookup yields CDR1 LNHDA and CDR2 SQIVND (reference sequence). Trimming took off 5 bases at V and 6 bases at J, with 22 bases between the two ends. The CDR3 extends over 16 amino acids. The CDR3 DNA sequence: TGTGCCAGTAGTCCCTGGGGCTTACAGGCAATAAATGGCTACACCTTC. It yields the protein CASSPWGLQAINGYTF.

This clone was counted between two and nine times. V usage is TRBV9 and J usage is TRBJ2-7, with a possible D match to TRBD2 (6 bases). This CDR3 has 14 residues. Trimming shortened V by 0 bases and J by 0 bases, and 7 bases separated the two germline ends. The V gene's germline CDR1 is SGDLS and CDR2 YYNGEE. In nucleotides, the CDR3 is TGTGCCAGCAGCGTAGGTAGCGGCTCCTACGAGCAGTACTTC. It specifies CASSVGSGSYEQYF.

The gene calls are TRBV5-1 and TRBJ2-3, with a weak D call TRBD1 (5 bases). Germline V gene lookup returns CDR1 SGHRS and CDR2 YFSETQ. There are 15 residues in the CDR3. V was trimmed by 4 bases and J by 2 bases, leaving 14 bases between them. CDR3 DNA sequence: TGCGCCAGCAGCGATTCAGGGTGGAACACAGATACGCAGTATTTT. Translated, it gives CASSDSGWNTDTQYF.

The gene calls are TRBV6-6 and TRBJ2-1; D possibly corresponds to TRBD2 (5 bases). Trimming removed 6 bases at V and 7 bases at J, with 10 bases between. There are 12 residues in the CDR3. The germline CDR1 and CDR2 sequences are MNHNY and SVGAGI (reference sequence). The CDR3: CASRRTSNEQFF. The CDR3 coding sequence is TGTGCCAGCAGAAGGACTTCAAATGAGCAGTTCTTC.

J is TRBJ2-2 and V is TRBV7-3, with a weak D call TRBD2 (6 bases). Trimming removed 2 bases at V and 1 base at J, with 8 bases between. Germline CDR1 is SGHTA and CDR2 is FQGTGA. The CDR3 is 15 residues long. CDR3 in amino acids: CASSLAGLNTGELFF. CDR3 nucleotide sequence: TGTGCCAGCAGCTTAGCGGGGTTGAACACCGGGGAGCTGTTTTTT.

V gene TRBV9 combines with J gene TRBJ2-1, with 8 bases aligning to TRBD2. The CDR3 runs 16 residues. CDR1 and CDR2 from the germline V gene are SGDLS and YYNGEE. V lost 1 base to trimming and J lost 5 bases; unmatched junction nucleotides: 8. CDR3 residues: CASSVLGAGGHNEQFF. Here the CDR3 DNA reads TGTGCCAGCAGCGTACTCGGGGCGGGGGGCCACAATGAGCAGTTCTTC.

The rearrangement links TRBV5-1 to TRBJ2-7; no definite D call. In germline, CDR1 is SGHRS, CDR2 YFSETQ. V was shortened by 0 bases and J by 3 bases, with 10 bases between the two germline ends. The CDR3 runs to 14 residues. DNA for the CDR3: TGCGCCAGCAGCTTGGGGGCTGAGATCTACGAGCAGTACTTC. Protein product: CASSLGAEIYEQYF.

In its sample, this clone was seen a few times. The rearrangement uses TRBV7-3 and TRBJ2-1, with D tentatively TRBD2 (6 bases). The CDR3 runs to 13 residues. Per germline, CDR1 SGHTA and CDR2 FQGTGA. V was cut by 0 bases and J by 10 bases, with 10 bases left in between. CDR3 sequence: CASSLTPGLEQFF. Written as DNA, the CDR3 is TGTGCCAGCAGCTTAACACCGGGACTCGAGCAGTTCTTC.

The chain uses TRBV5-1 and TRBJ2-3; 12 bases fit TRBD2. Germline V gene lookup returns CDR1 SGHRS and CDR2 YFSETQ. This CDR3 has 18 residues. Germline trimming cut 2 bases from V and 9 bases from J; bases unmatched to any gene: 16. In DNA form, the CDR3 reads TGCGCCAGCAGCTTAGCTCTCGGGACTAGCGGGCAGGGGCGGACGCAGTATTTT. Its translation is CASSLALGTSGQGRTQYF.

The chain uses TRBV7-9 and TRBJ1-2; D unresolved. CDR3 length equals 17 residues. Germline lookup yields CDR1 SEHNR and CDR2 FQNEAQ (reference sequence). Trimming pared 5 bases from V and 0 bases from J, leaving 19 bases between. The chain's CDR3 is CASSRWTTIQPNYGYTF. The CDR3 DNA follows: TGTGCCAGCAGCAGGTGGACTACTATTCAACCTAACTATGGCTACACCTTC. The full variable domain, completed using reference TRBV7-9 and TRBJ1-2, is DTGVSQNPRHKITKRGQNVTFRCDPISEHNRLYWYRQTLGQGPEFLTYFQNEAQLEKSRLLSDRFSAERPKGSFSTLEIQRTEQGDSAMYLCASSRWTTIQPNYGYTFGSGTRLTVV.

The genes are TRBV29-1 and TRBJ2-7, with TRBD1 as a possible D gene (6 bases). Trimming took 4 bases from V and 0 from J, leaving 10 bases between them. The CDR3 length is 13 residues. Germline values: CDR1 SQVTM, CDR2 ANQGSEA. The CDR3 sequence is CSVVQGSSYEQYF. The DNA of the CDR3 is TGCAGCGTTGTCCAGGGGAGCTCCTACGAGCAGTACTTC.

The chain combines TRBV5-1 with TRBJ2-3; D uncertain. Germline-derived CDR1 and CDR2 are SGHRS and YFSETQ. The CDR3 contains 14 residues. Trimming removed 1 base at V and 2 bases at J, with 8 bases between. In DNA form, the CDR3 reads TGCGCCAGCAGCTTGACAGATCACACAGATACGCAGTATTTT. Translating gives CASSLTDHTDTQYF. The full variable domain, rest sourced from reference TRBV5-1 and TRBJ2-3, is KAGVTQTPRYLIKTRGQQVTLSCSPISGHRSVSWYQQTPGQGLQFLFEYFSETQRNKGNFPGRFSGRQFSNSRSEMNVSTLELGDSALYLCASSLTDHTDTQYFGPGTRLTVL.

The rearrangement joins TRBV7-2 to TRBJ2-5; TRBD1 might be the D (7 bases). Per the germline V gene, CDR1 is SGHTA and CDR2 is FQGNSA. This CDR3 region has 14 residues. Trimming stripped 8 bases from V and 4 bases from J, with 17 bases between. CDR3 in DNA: TGTGCCAGCTTCCTCAGGGGGGTAGCAGAGACCCAGTACTTC. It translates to CASFLRGVAETQYF.

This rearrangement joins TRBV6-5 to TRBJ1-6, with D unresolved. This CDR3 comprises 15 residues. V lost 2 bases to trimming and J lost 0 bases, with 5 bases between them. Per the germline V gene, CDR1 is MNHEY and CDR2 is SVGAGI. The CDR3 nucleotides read TGTGCCAGCAGTTACATCTTCTCCTATAATTCACCCCTCCACTTT. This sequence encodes CASSYIFSYNSPLHF.

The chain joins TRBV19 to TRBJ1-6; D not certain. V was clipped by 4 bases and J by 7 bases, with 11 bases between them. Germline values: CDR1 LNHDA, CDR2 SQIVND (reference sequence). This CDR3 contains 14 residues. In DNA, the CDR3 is TGTGCCAGTAGTACCGGGAGCATCAATTCACCCCTCCACTTT. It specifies CASSTGSINSPLHF.